The rows below give T cell receptor beta chains drawn from one sample of a study of technical replicates of blood from several donors. The repertoire was sequenced with immunoSEQ multiplex PCR; TCRdb's copy has only in-frame clones and lacks some. The top ten hold 0.2% to 0.25% of the sample, which has more than 90,000 clones, 95% seen once. Sample: T cells isolated from PBMCs. These TCRs come from a human donor in good health. Each CDR3 is given with its conserved first and last residue. Each record gives: V gene, D gene, J gene, CDR3 length, clone size, CDR3 protein, CDR3 DNA. D genes are given only for firm matches. A row's size may be missing; if present it is once, few, many or a size class.

TRBV5-4	TRBD2	TRBJ2-3	15	once	CASTTGTSGKDTQYF	TGTGCCAGCACAACCGGGACTAGCGGGAAGGATACGCAGTATTTT
TRBV5-4	NA	TRBJ2-7	13	NA	CASSVDIFYEQYF	TGTGCCAGCAGCGTGGACATTTTCTACGAGCAGTACTTC
TRBV18	TRBD1	TRBJ2-7	14	NA	CASSPGTGPYEQYF	TGTGCCAGCTCACCCGGGACAGGTCCTTACGAGCAGTACTTC
TRBV6-5	NA	TRBJ1-2	13	NA	CASSYLSGYGYTF	TGTGCCAGCAGTTACCTTTCGGGCTATGGCTACACCTTC
TRBV29-1	NA	TRBJ1-3	11	NA	CSVGGGNTIYF	TGCAGCGTGGGAGGTGGAAACACCATATATTTT
TRBV7-2	TRBD1	TRBJ1-2	15	NA	CASSLYSDRAYGYTF	TGTGCCAGCAGCTTATATTCCGACAGGGCCTATGGCTACACCTTC
TRBV9	NA	TRBJ1-1	14	NA	CASSSLAGNTEAFF	TGTGCCAGCAGCTCCTTGGCGGGGAACACTGAAGCTTTCTTT
TRBV5-1	TRBD1	TRBJ2-7	18	NA	CASSPGTGGGYLAYEQYF	TGCGCCAGCAGCCCGGGGACAGGGGGGGGATATCTGGCCTACGAGCAGTACTTC
TRBV5-4	NA	TRBJ2-5	13	NA	CASSLTDQETQYF	TGTGCCAGCAGCTTGACGGACCAAGAGACCCAGTACTTC
TRBV28	NA	TRBJ2-2	14	NA	CAGGPWARNGELFF	TGTGCCGGGGGCCCGTGGGCCCGAAACGGGGAGCTGTTTTTT
TRBV7-6	TRBD1	TRBJ1-5	17	NA	CASSLEQGARGNQPQHF	TGTGCCAGCAGCTTGGAACAGGGGGCGAGGGGCAATCAGCCCCAGCATTTT
TRBV5-1	TRBD1	TRBJ2-3	15	once	CASSRGQGGTDTQYF	TGCGCCAGCAGCCGCGGACAGGGTGGCACAGATACGCAGTATTTT
TRBV28	NA	TRBJ1-1	11	NA	CASSFELKAFF	TGTGCCAGCAGTTTTGAACTAAAAGCTTTCTTT
TRBV5-1	TRBD2	TRBJ2-4	20	NA	CATRPAPGLADFPAKNIQYF	TGCGCCACTAGACCCGCGCCGGGACTAGCGGACTTTCCAGCCAAAAACATTCAGTACTTC
TRBV30	TRBD1	TRBJ1-4	16	NA	CAWRVLDRVIDEKLFF	TGTGCCTGGAGGGTTTTGGACAGGGTTATTGATGAAAAACTGTTTTTT